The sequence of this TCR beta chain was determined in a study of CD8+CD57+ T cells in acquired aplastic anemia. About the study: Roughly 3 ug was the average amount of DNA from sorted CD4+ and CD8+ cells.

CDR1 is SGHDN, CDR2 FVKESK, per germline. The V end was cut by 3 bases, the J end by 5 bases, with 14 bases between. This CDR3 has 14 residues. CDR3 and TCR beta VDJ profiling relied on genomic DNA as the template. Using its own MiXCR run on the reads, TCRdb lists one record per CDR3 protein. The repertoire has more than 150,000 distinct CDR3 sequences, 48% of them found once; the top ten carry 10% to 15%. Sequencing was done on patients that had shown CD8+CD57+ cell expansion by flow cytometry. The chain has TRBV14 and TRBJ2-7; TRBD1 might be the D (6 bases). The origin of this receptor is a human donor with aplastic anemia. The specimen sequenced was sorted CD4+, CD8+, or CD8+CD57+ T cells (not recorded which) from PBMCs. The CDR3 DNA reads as TGTGCCAGCAGCCACCTGGGCACAGGGAACGAGCAGTACTTC. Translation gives CASSHLGTGNEQYF.